This is a list of T cell receptor beta chains from one sample in a study of T cell responses to AZD1222 COVID-19 vaccine. Sequencing was performed with immunoSEQ multiplex PCR; in TCRdb, only in-frame clones are kept and a portion is missing. The sample records nearly 110,000 clones, approximately 89% being singletons. The sequenced sample was peripheral blood, obtained on day 0 of AZD1222 vaccination. These receptors all stem from an adult in good health. Each CDR3 is given with its conserved first and last residue. The D gene is left open where the match is weak. Clone size is given for some rows only: seen once, a few or many times, or a class if the clone is expanded.

V gene: TRBV4-2
D gene: .
clone size: .
J gene: TRBJ2-6
CDR3 protein: CASSQDPRGYSGANVLTF
CDR3 DNA: TGTGCCAGCAGCCAAGATCCACGGGGTTATTCTGGGGCCAACGTCCTGACTTTC

V gene: TRBV29-1
D gene: .
clone size: once
J gene: TRBJ1-1
CDR3 protein: CSVEVYQGTAFF
CDR3 DNA: TGCAGCGTTGAAGTATATCAGGGAACGGCTTTCTTT

V gene: TRBV18
D gene: .
clone size: .
J gene: TRBJ2-2
CDR3 protein: CASSSGTPNTGELFF
CDR3 DNA: TGTGCCAGCTCAAGCGGGACACCGAACACCGGGGAGCTGTTTTTT

V gene: TRBV7-6
D gene: .
clone size: .
J gene: TRBJ2-3
CDR3 protein: CASSTNHGVLTDTQYF
CDR3 DNA: TGTGCCAGCAGCACTAACCACGGGGTACTCACAGATACGCAGTATTTT

V gene: TRBV29-1
D gene: TRBD2
clone size: .
J gene: TRBJ2-1
CDR3 protein: CSVAGGDYNEQFF
CDR3 DNA: TGCAGCGTTGCCGGGGGGGACTACAATGAGCAGTTCTTC

V gene: TRBV6-5
D gene: .
clone size: .
J gene: TRBJ1-1
CDR3 protein: CASSSPTLLVTEAFF
CDR3 DNA: TGTGCCAGCAGTTCCCCCACTTTATTGGTCACTGAAGCTTTCTTT

V gene: TRBV13
D gene: .
clone size: .
J gene: TRBJ2-2
CDR3 protein: CASRHTGTGELFF
CDR3 DNA: TGTGCCAGCAGACATACAGGGACCGGGGAGCTGTTTTTT

V gene: TRBV12-3/TRBV12-4
D gene: .
clone size: .
J gene: TRBJ1-1
CDR3 protein: CASSFERVEAFF
CDR3 DNA: TGTGCCAGCAGTTTTGAGAGGGTTGAAGCTTTCTTT

V gene: TRBV5-1
D gene: .
clone size: .
J gene: TRBJ2-7
CDR3 protein: CASSERTASYEQYF
CDR3 DNA: TGCGCCAGCAGCGAAAGGACGGCCTCCTACGAGCAGTACTTC

V gene: TRBV6-5
D gene: .
clone size: once
J gene: TRBJ1-2
CDR3 protein: CASTPGGLYGYTF
CDR3 DNA: TGTGCCAGCACCCCGGGGGGACTCTATGGCTACACCTTC

V gene: TRBV29-1
D gene: .
clone size: once
J gene: TRBJ2-5
CDR3 protein: CSVGGLGTQYF
CDR3 DNA: TGCAGCGTTGGAGGTTTAGGGACCCAGTACTTC

V gene: TRBV11-2
D gene: .
clone size: .
J gene: TRBJ1-1
CDR3 protein: CASGPSGATGEAFF
CDR3 DNA: TGTGCCAGCGGTCCTTCGGGGGCCACCGGGGAAGCTTTCTTT

V gene: TRBV25-1
D gene: .
clone size: .
J gene: TRBJ1-3
CDR3 protein: CASSLDGGSGNTIYF
CDR3 DNA: TGTGCCAGCAGTCTAGACGGAGGCTCTGGAAACACCATATATTTT

V gene: TRBV6-4
D gene: .
clone size: few
J gene: TRBJ2-2
CDR3 protein: CASSEGYSNTGELFF
CDR3 DNA: TGTGCCAGCAGTGAAGGCTATTCAAACACCGGGGAGCTGTTTTTT

V gene: TRBV6-5
D gene: .
clone size: .
J gene: TRBJ1-2
CDR3 protein: CASRRGTGTNYGYTF
CDR3 DNA: TGTGCCAGCAGACGCGGAACAGGCACTAACTATGGCTACACCTTC

V gene: TRBV27
D gene: .
clone size: few
J gene: TRBJ2-7
CDR3 protein: CASSLIEGFVSEQYF
CDR3 DNA: TGTGCCAGCAGTTTAATTGAGGGTTTCGTCTCCGAGCAGTACTTC

V gene: TRBV9
D gene: TRBD1
clone size: .
J gene: TRBJ1-2
CDR3 protein: CASSETHRGTGGRCYGYTF
CDR3 DNA: TGTGCCAGCAGCGAAACCCACCGCGGGACAGGGGGTAGGTGCTATGGCTACACCTTC

V gene: TRBV30
D gene: .
clone size: .
J gene: TRBJ1-1
CDR3 protein: CAWSVTGWGKTEAFF
CDR3 DNA: TGTGCCTGGAGTGTAACAGGGTGGGGAAAAACTGAAGCTTTCTTT

V gene: TRBV6-1
D gene: TRBD2
clone size: .
J gene: TRBJ2-1
CDR3 protein: CASSDGTLAGDAYNEQFF
CDR3 DNA: TGTGCCAGCAGTGATGGGACCCTAGCGGGCGACGCCTACAATGAGCAGTTCTTC

V gene: TRBV7-2
D gene: .
clone size: .
J gene: TRBJ2-7
CDR3 protein: CASSLAAGPQNTYEQYF
CDR3 DNA: TGTGCCAGCAGCTTAGCCGCCGGGCCTCAAAATACCTACGAGCAGTACTTC

V gene: TRBV5-4
D gene: .
clone size: .
J gene: TRBJ1-3
CDR3 protein: CASSFYGNTIYF
CDR3 DNA: TGTGCCAGCAGCTTTTATGGAAACACCATATATTTT

V gene: TRBV11-3
D gene: .
clone size: .
J gene: TRBJ1-1
CDR3 protein: CASSRGAGRGTEAFF
CDR3 DNA: TGTGCCAGCTCCAGAGGGGCAGGGAGGGGAACTGAAGCTTTCTTT

V gene: TRBV25-1
D gene: TRBD1
clone size: .
J gene: TRBJ1-1
CDR3 protein: CASSEYRGGGQDEVF
CDR3 DNA: TGTGCCAGCAGTGAATATCGAGGAGGTGGACAGGATGAAGTCTTT

V gene: TRBV10-3
D gene: .
clone size: .
J gene: TRBJ1-6
CDR3 protein: CAISESGRGSPLHF
CDR3 DNA: TGTGCCATCAGTGAGTCAGGGAGGGGCTCACCCCTCCACTTT

V gene: TRBV7-2
D gene: TRBD1
clone size: few
J gene: TRBJ1-1
CDR3 protein: CASIRDRYYTEAFF
CDR3 DNA: TGTGCCAGCATACGGGACAGGTACTACACTGAAGCTTTCTTT

V gene: TRBV3-1/TRBV3-2
D gene: .
clone size: .
J gene: TRBJ2-1
CDR3 protein: CASSRKSEPEQFF
CDR3 DNA: TGTGCCAGCAGCCGCAAGAGCGAGCCTGAGCAGTTCTTC

V gene: TRBV7-9
D gene: .
clone size: .
J gene: TRBJ1-4
CDR3 protein: CASSRGSSGEKLFF
CDR3 DNA: TGTGCCAGCAGCCGGGGCAGTAGTGGTGAAAAACTGTTTTTT

V gene: TRBV3-1/TRBV3-2
D gene: .
clone size: .
J gene: TRBJ1-5
CDR3 protein: CASSLAVSQPQHF
CDR3 DNA: TGTGCCAGCAGCCTAGCAGTGAGCCAGCCCCAGCATTTT

V gene: TRBV6-5
D gene: .
clone size: .
J gene: TRBJ1-1
CDR3 protein: CASSYSRELGAEAFF
CDR3 DNA: TGTGCCAGCAGTTACTCACGGGAGCTCGGAGCTGAAGCTTTCTTT

V gene: TRBV3-1/TRBV3-2
D gene: .
clone size: once
J gene: TRBJ1-5
CDR3 protein: CASSAPGDWAYQPQHF
CDR3 DNA: TGTGCCAGCAGCGCCCCAGGGGATTGGGCCTATCAGCCCCAGCATTTT

V gene: TRBV11-2
D gene: .
clone size: .
J gene: TRBJ1-6
CDR3 protein: CASSSSRAPNSPLHF
CDR3 DNA: TGTGCCAGCAGCTCCTCTCGGGCCCCAAATTCACCCCTCCACTTT

V gene: TRBV5-6
D gene: .
clone size: .
J gene: TRBJ2-7
CDR3 protein: CASSLRQVSSQYF
CDR3 DNA: TGTGCCAGCAGCTTGAGACAAGTTAGTTCGCAGTACTTC

V gene: TRBV2
D gene: .
clone size: .
J gene: TRBJ2-7
CDR3 protein: CASSQPGEQYF
CDR3 DNA: TGTGCCAGCAGTCAGCCGGGAGAGCAGTACTTC

V gene: TRBV19
D gene: .
clone size: .
J gene: TRBJ1-5
CDR3 protein: CASSTRNQPQHF
CDR3 DNA: TGTGCCAGTAGTACTAGAAATCAGCCCCAGCATTTT

V gene: TRBV19
D gene: TRBD1
clone size: .
J gene: TRBJ2-1
CDR3 protein: CASTLGQGAYNEQFF
CDR3 DNA: TGTGCCAGTACGTTGGGACAGGGGGCATACAATGAGCAGTTCTTC

V gene: TRBV6-6
D gene: TRBD1
clone size: once
J gene: TRBJ2-7
CDR3 protein: CASSATGGASSYEQYF
CDR3 DNA: TGTGCCAGCAGCGCCACAGGGGGCGCGTCAAGCTACGAGCAGTACTTC

V gene: TRBV19
D gene: TRBD2
clone size: .
J gene: TRBJ2-7
CDR3 protein: CASTGGYEQYF
CDR3 DNA: TGTGCCAGTACGGGGGGGTACGAGCAGTACTTC

V gene: TRBV6-2/TRBV6-3
D gene: .
clone size: .
J gene: TRBJ1-2
CDR3 protein: CASSRDSADYGYTF
CDR3 DNA: TGTGCCAGCAGTAGGGACTCGGCTGACTATGGCTACACCTTC

V gene: TRBV9
D gene: .
clone size: .
J gene: TRBJ1-1
CDR3 protein: CASSVGEGFILNTEAFF
CDR3 DNA: TGTGCCAGCAGCGTAGGGGAGGGATTCATATTGAACACTGAAGCTTTCTTT

V gene: TRBV11-2
D gene: .
clone size: once
J gene: TRBJ1-6
CDR3 protein: CASRTVSEGSPLHF
CDR3 DNA: TGTGCCAGCAGGACAGTTTCAGAAGGTTCACCCCTCCACTTT

V gene: TRBV4-3
D gene: .
clone size: .
J gene: TRBJ1-1
CDR3 protein: CASSQTGSGLAFF
CDR3 DNA: TGCGCCAGCAGCCAAACAGGGTCGGGCTTGGCTTTCTTT

V gene: TRBV18
D gene: TRBD1
clone size: .
J gene: TRBJ1-5
CDR3 protein: CASSPGTDNQPQHF
CDR3 DNA: TGTGCCAGCTCACCCGGGACAGATAATCAGCCCCAGCATTTT

V gene: TRBV5-1
D gene: TRBD2
clone size: .
J gene: TRBJ2-7
CDR3 protein: CASSLDGGTAYEQYF
CDR3 DNA: TGCGCCAGCAGCTTAGACGGGGGGACCGCCTACGAGCAGTACTTC

V gene: TRBV13
D gene: TRBD1
clone size: .
J gene: TRBJ1-1
CDR3 protein: CASSLGPGGTEAFF
CDR3 DNA: TGTGCCAGCAGCTTGGGGCCAGGGGGGACTGAAGCTTTCTTT

V gene: TRBV27
D gene: .
clone size: few
J gene: TRBJ1-6
CDR3 protein: CASSPQLGTPTLRPSPLHF
CDR3 DNA: TGTGCCAGCAGTCCGCAACTCGGGACTCCAACCCTTAGACCCTCACCCCTCCACTTT

V gene: TRBV18
D gene: .
clone size: .
J gene: TRBJ2-3
CDR3 protein: CASSPVGGGDTQYF
CDR3 DNA: TGTGCCAGCTCACCAGTTGGGGGAGGAGATACGCAGTATTTT

V gene: TRBV2
D gene: .
clone size: .
J gene: TRBJ2-1
CDR3 protein: CASSFSLLQFF
CDR3 DNA: TGTGCCAGCAGTTTCAGCCTGTTGCAGTTCTTC

V gene: TRBV5-1
D gene: .
clone size: .
J gene: TRBJ2-7
CDR3 protein: CASASQGSYEQYF
CDR3 DNA: TGCGCCAGCGCCTCCCAGGGTTCCTACGAGCAGTACTTC

V gene: TRBV11-2
D gene: TRBD1
clone size: .
J gene: TRBJ1-6
CDR3 protein: CASSLVPPDRVDNSPLHF
CDR3 DNA: TGTGCCAGCAGCTTAGTCCCTCCGGACAGGGTCGATAATTCACCCCTCCACTTT

V gene: TRBV7-2
D gene: .
clone size: once
J gene: TRBJ1-5
CDR3 protein: CASSQKTSGQPQHF
CDR3 DNA: TGTGCCAGCAGCCAAAAAACTTCGGGTCAGCCCCAGCATTTT